What follows are 27 T cell receptor beta chains derived from one specimen sequenced in a study of blood T cells in healthy people across ages. Using a J-beta primer mix together with a sample-barcoded 5' primer, a second PCR was run for about 7 to 12 cycles. A single record per CDR3 protein comes from TCRdb applying MiXCR to the 5' RACE reads. The table records 950,000 to 1,200,000 distinct CDR3 sequences, 30% to 40% of them present only once. The sample comprised blood. The receptor source for this set is a man between 18 and 29 years old in good health.

This chain connects TRBV6-1 to TRBJ2-7, with 8 bases identical to TRBD1. The junction had 8 bases not matched to a gene; V was cut back by 6 bases and J by 1 base. CDR3 length: 15 amino acids. Looked up from germline, CDR1 is MNHNS and CDR2 is SASEGT. The CDR3 DNA follows: TGTGCCAGCAGGATCGGACAGGGCTATTCCTACGAGCAGTACTTC. Translated: CASRIGQGYSYEQYF.

This clonotype was seen many times. V and J are TRBV12-3 or TRBV12-4 and TRBJ2-3; D uncertain. There are 13 residues in the CDR3. Trimming removed 3 bases from V and 0 bases from J, with 4 bases in between. The CDR3 here is CASSFVSTDTQYF. CDR3 DNA: TGTGCCAGCAGTTTTGTTAGCACAGATACGCAGTATTTT.

The chain carries TRBV5-1 and TRBJ2-7; no clear D gene. Gene TRBJ2-5 matches the end of the DNA better, so the J call may be wrong. CDR3 length equals 14 residues. Germline CDR1 and CDR2: SGHRS and YFSETQ. CDR3: CASSSQVSSQTQYF. CDR3 nucleotides: TGCGCCAGCAGTTCCCAGGTCTCCTCCCAGACCCAGTACTTC.

The chain uses TRBV4-3 and TRBJ2-2; D perhaps matches TRBD2 (6 bases). V lost 4 bases and J lost 7, with 16 bases in between. The CDR3 is made up of 15 amino acids. Germline assignment: CDR1 LGHNA and CDR2 YSLEER. DNA for the CDR3: TGCGCCAGCAGCCCTGGAGGGGACCGTGGCGGGGAGCTGTTTTTT. The encoded protein is CASSPGGDRGGELFF.

This clonotype appeared once. The CDR3 region has the DNA TGTGCCAGCAGTTACTTCCCCGGGACAGGGATTACGAACACTGAAGCTTTCTTT. Translation gives CASSYFPGTGITNTEAFF. The rearrangement uses TRBV6-2 or TRBV6-3 and TRBJ1-1; 9 nucleotides line up with TRBD1. The ends lost 1 base at V and 1 base at J; junction bases unmatched: 10. CDR1 is MNHEY and CDR2 is SVGEGT in the germline V gene. The CDR3 contains 18 residues.

The V and J genes are TRBV9 and TRBJ2-1; D is possibly TRBD1 (5 bases). This CDR3 is 17 amino acids long. Deletions cut 0 bases from V and 5 bases from J, with 18 bases between. The germline V gene encodes CDR1 SGDLS and CDR2 YYNGEE. CDR3 coding DNA: TGTGCCAGCAGCGTAGCAGGTGGACATGTAAAAAACAATGAGCAGTTCTTC. Translating it yields CASSVAGGHVKNNEQFF.

In this sample, this clonotype turned up a few times. The V gene is TRBV20-1, the J gene TRBJ1-5, with TRBD1 matching over 7 bases. From germline, CDR1 is DFQATT and CDR2 SNEGSKA (reference sequence). The CDR3 has 12 amino acids. The CDR3 nucleotides are TGCAGCGCGGGACAGCTCAATCAGCCCCAGCATTTT. Residues: CSAGQLNQPQHF.

The V call is TRBV12-3 or TRBV12-4, the J call TRBJ2-7; D is unclear. Trimming stripped 3 bases from V and 4 bases from J, with 16 bases between. This CDR3 region has 15 residues. CDR3 DNA sequence: TGTGCCAGCAGTTTGGGAACCTCCCTGGGGTACGAGCAGTACTTC. Amino acid sequence: CASSLGTSLGYEQYF.

On this clonotype: A read error may produce the germline difference seen at one junction end. The chain couples TRBV19 to TRBJ1-1; D not certain. CDR1 and CDR2 (germline): LNHDA, SQIVND (reference sequence). The CDR3 contains 14 residues. The CDR3 here is CTSSIGYGYTEAFF. Here the CDR3 DNA reads TGTACCAGTAGTATAGGGTACGGATACACTGAAGCTTTCTTT.

The CDR3, as DNA: TGCAGTGCGCCGGGACATTCGAACACTGAAGCTTTCTTT. Amino acids: CSAPGHSNTEAFF. The gene calls are TRBV20-1 and TRBJ1-1, with a possible D match to TRBD1 (6 bases). The CDR3 consists of 13 residues. Germline values: CDR1 DFQATT, CDR2 SNEGSKA (reference sequence). Trimming left V 6 bases short and J 1 base short, with 12 bases between.

The chain joins TRBV27 to TRBJ1-5; 8 bases agree with TRBD1. Unmatched junction bases numbered 8, after V lost 10 bases and J lost 3 bases. The CDR3 loop spans 14 amino acids. Germline values: CDR1 MNHEY, CDR2 SMNVEV (reference sequence). The CDR3 DNA reads as TGTGCCACCCAGACAGGGGCAGACAATCAGCCCCAGCATTTT. Encoded protein: CATQTGADNQPQHF.

This chain uses TRBV7-8 with TRBJ2-7; possible D gene TRBD1, 6 bases. The assigned J gene may be wrong: the sequence end matches TRBJ2-5 better. The CDR3 covers 14 residues. Germline assignment: CDR1 SGHVS and CDR2 FQNEAQ. The CDR3 nucleotides are TGTGCCAGCAGCTTATTGCAGGGGCGAGAGACCCAGTACTTC. It is translated as CASSLLQGRETQYF.

Of note for this clonotype: Relative to the germline gene, one junction end is altered; a read error may explain this. The J gene is TRBJ1-1, the V gene TRBV10-3; D gene ambiguous. Germline lookup yields CDR1 ENHRY and CDR2 SYGVKD. This CDR3 spans 14 amino acids. The CDR3 DNA sequence: TGTGCCATCAGTGAGTCGAGTGTGAACACTGGAGCTTTCTTT. Protein: CAISESSVNTGAFF.

Concerning this clonotype: A much larger clone sits a single nucleotide away, making a read error possible. V is TRBV29-1 and J is TRBJ2-3; possibly TRBD1 for D (6 bases). The V and J ends lost 6 bases and 4 bases respectively, with 20 bases between them. The CDR3 length is 15 residues. Germline V lookup: CDR1 SQVTM, CDR2 ANQGSEA. CDR3 nucleotide sequence: TGCAGCGTCGCCTATCGGGACAAGGTTTCAGATACGCAGTATTTT. Protein: CSVAYRDKVSDTQYF.

This chain links TRBV18 with TRBJ1-2, with D unresolved. Germline V gene lookup returns CDR1 KGHSH and CDR2 LQKENI. V was clipped by 0 bases and J by 2 bases, with 4 bases between them. The CDR3 is 13 amino acids. The CDR3 protein is CASSPPENYGYTF. CDR3 coding DNA: TGTGCCAGCTCACCACCAGAAAACTATGGCTACACCTTC.

The J gene is TRBJ2-5, the V gene TRBV30; either TRBD1 or TRBD2 may fit D (5 bases each). The J call may be mistaken, given a closer DNA end match to TRBJ2-7. The germline gives CDR1 GTSNPN, CDR2 SVGIG (reference sequence). CDR3 length equals 15 residues. In DNA form, the CDR3 reads TGTGCCTGGAGTGTACGGGACGGAGCGTCCTACGAGCAGTACTTC. As protein: CAWSVRDGASYEQYF.

This clonotype was seen more than once but under ten times. The J gene is TRBJ2-3, the V gene TRBV20-1, with D possibly being TRBD1 (6 bases). The V gene lost 1 base and the J gene lost 1 base, with 15 bases spanning the gap. In germline, CDR1 is DFQATT, CDR2 SNEGSKA (reference sequence). CDR3 size: 16 residues. CDR3 nucleotide sequence: TGCAGTGCTAGAGTTGGCAGGGGAAGGGGCACAGATACGCAGTATTTT. Protein product: CSARVGRGRGTDTQYF.

The V and J genes are TRBV7-2 and TRBJ1-1; D gene unclear. This CDR3 has 13 residues. CDR1 and CDR2 (germline): SGHTA, FQGNSA. Trimming removed 1 base from V and 11 bases from J, with 14 bases in between. The CDR3 loop reads CASSLGKADGAFF. CDR3 sequence (DNA): TGTGCCAGCAGCTTAGGAAAAGCGGACGGCGCTTTCTTT.

The chain couples TRBV12-3 or TRBV12-4 to TRBJ1-1; TRBD1 is a possible D gene (6 bases). This CDR3 spans 13 amino acids. Trimming cost V 8 bases and J 4 bases, with 14 bases left between them. CDR3 nucleotide sequence: TGTGCCAGCCATGGGGGCGGGAGCACTGAAGCTTTCTTT. It specifies CASHGGGSTEAFF.

This sequence joins TRBV11-2 and TRBJ2-5; no firm D call. From germline, CDR1 is SGHAT and CDR2 FQNNGV. Trimming cost V 5 bases and J 11 bases, with 27 bases left between them. The CDR3 is made up of 16 amino acids. CDR3 in DNA: TGTGCCAGCAGCCCCCGTGAGGTGACCCTCTACAATGAGCAGTACTTC. It translates to CASSPREVTLYNEQYF.

This clonotype was recorded a few times. The rearrangement joins TRBV12-3 or TRBV12-4 to TRBJ2-3; D is unclear. Trimming cost V 7 bases and J 0 bases, with 14 bases left between them. This CDR3 region has 15 residues. CDR3 sequence: CASTYSVESTDTQYF. Written as DNA, the CDR3 is TGTGCCAGCACCTACTCGGTTGAGAGCACAGATACGCAGTATTTT.

V gene TRBV13 combines with J gene TRBJ2-5, with 7 bases lining up with TRBD2. CDR1 is PRHDT, CDR2 FYEKMQ, per germline (reference sequence). Trimming removed 4 bases from V and 1 base from J; junction bases left unmatched: 3. This CDR3 is 14 amino acids long. CDR3 amino acids: CASSSGLIQETQYF. The CDR3 DNA reads TGTGCCAGCAGCTCGGGACTAATCCAAGAGACCCAGTACTTC. Based on the CDR3 plus reference TRBV13 and TRBJ2-5, the full variable domain is AAGVIQSPRHLIKEKRETATLKCYPIPRHDTVYWYQQGPGQDPQFLISFYEKMQSDKGSIPDRFSAQQFSDYHSELNMSSLELGDSALYFCASSSGLIQETQYFGPGTRLLVL.

This clonotype has at least ten counts. This may be a read error, as it is one base from a much larger clone. V is TRBV2 and J is TRBJ2-1; weak D call: TRBD2 (6 bases). TRBJ2-7 matches the DNA end more closely, so the J call is doubtful. Per germline, CDR1 SNHLY and CDR2 FYNNEI. The CDR3 covers 15 residues. The CDR3 spells CASSEQGGAYNEQYF. In DNA, the CDR3 is TGTGCCAGCAGTGAACAGGGAGGCGCCTACAATGAGCAGTACTTC.

The CDR3 is CSARDVGIETQYF. The CDR3 nucleotides are TGCAGTGCTAGAGATGTCGGGATCGAGACCCAGTACTTC. This chain connects TRBV20-1 to TRBJ2-5; D possibly corresponds to TRBD2 (5 bases). Trimming pared 0 bases from V and 5 bases from J, leaving 10 bases between. The germline V gene encodes CDR1 DFQATT and CDR2 SNEGSKA (reference sequence). The CDR3 totals 13 residues.

This clonotype was detected ten times or more. The chain combines TRBV7-2 with TRBJ2-1; 7 positions match TRBD2. Trimming took 3 bases from V and 3 from J; bases not matched to a gene: 5. In germline, CDR1 is SGHTA, CDR2 FQGNSA. This CDR3 region has 15 residues. CDR3 residues: CASSFRRGVYNEQFF. The DNA of the CDR3 is TGTGCCAGCAGCTTTCGTCGGGGGGTCTACAATGAGCAGTTCTTC.

In regard to this clonotype: The germline gene is not matched at one end of the junction; a read error may be the cause. This sequence joins TRBV7-2 and TRBJ2-1; D is ambiguous. There are 12 residues in the CDR3. The germline V gene encodes CDR1 SGHTA and CDR2 FQGNSA. CDR3 region: CVSSLDVGEQFF. CDR3 coding DNA: TGTGTCAGCAGCTTAGATGTAGGGGAGCAGTTCTTC.

The chain joins TRBV6-2 or TRBV6-3 to TRBJ2-1; unclear D gene. The CDR3 sequence is 15 residues long. Trimming cost V 6 bases and J 4 bases, with 16 bases left between them. Germline V lookup: CDR1 MNHEY, CDR2 SVGEGT. For the CDR3, the DNA is TGTGCCAGCAGGAGGTCCCGTGGTAGATACAATGAGCAGTTCTTC. Its protein product is CASRRSRGRYNEQFF.